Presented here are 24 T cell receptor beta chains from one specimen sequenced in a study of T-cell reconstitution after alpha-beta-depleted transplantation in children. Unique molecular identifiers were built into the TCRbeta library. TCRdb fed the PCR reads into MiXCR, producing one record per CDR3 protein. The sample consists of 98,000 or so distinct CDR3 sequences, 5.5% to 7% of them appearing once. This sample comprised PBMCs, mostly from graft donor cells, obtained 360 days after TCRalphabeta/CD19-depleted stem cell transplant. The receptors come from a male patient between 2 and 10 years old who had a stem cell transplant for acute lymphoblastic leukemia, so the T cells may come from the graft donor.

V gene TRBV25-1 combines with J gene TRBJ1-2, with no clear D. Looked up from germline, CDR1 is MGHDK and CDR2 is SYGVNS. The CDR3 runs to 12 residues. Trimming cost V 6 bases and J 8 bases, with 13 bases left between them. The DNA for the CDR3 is TGTGCCAGCAGCTCCGGACGGCCCGGCTACACCTTC. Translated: CASSSGRPGYTF.

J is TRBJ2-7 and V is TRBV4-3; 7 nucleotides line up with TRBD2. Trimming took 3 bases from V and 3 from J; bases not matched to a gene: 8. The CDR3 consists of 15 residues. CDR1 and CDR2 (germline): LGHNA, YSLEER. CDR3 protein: CASSHLAGEVYEQYF. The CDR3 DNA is TGCGCCAGCAGCCACCTCGCGGGGGAGGTCTACGAGCAGTACTTC.

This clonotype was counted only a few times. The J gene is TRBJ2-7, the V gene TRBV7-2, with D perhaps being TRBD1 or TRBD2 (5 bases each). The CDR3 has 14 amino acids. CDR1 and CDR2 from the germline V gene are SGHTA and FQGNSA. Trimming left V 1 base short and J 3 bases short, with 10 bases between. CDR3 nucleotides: TGTGCCAGCAGCTTAGGGGACCCTATCTACGAGCAGTACTTC. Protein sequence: CASSLGDPIYEQYF.

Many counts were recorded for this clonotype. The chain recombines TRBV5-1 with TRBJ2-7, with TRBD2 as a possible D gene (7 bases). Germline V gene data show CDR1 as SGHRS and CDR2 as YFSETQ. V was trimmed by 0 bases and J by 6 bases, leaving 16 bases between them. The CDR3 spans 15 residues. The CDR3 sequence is CASSLEGGGLSEQYF. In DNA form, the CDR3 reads TGCGCCAGCAGCTTGGAAGGGGGGGGACTAAGCGAGCAGTACTTC.

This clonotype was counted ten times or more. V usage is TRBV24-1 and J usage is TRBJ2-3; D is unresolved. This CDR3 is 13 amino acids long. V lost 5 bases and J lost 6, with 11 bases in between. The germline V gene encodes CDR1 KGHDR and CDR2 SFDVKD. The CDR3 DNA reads TGTGCCACCAGTGGTTACCGACGGGATACGCAGTATTTT. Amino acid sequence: CATSGYRRDTQYF.

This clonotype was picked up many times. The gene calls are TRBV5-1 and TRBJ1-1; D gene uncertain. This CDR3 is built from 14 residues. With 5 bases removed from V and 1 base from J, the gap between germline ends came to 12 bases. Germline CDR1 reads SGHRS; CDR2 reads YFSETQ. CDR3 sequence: CASSAWKPNTEAFF. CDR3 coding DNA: TGCGCCAGCAGTGCCTGGAAACCGAACACTGAAGCTTTCTTT.

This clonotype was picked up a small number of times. The CDR3 region is CASSPPGGQFWDEQFF. DNA for the CDR3: TGTGCCAGCAGCCCCCCAGGGGGCCAGTTTTGGGATGAGCAGTTCTTC. V gene TRBV7-9 combines with J gene TRBJ2-1, with 8 bases lining up with TRBD1. The germline CDR1 and CDR2 sequences are SEHNR and FQNEAQ (reference sequence). The CDR3 is 16 amino acids. J lost 8 bases, V lost 5 bases, and 14 bases had no gene match. Looking up the rest from reference TRBV7-9 and TRBJ2-1 gives the full variable domain: DTGVSQNPRHKITKRGQNVTFRCDPISEHNRLYWYRQTLGQGPEFLTYFQNEAQLEKSRLLSDRFSAERPKGSFSTLEIQRTEQGDSAMYLCASSPPGGQFWDEQFFGPGTRLTVL.

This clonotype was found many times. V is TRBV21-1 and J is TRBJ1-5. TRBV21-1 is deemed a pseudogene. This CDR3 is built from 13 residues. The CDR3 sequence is CATLHRNNQPQHF. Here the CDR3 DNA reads TGTGCCACCCTCCACAGAAACAATCAGCCCCAGCATTTT.

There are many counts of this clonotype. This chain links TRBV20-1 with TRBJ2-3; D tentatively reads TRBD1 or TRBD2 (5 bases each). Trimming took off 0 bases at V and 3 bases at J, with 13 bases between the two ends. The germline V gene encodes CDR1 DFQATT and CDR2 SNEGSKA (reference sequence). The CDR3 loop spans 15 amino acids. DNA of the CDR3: TGCAGTGCTAGAGATGCAGGGACGGGGACAGATACGCAGTATTTT. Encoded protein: CSARDAGTGTDTQYF.

CDR3 nucleotides: TGTGCCAGCAGCTCTCCAGGCGTTGGCTATGGCTACACCTTC. It translates to CASSSPGVGYGYTF. The rearrangement uses TRBV11-1 and TRBJ1-2; D remains unclear. V lost 4 bases and J 4 bases, leaving 13 bases between the germline ends. Germline V gene lookup returns CDR1 SGHAT and CDR2 FQDESV (reference sequence). The CDR3 is 14 residues long. Drawing the rest from reference TRBV11-1 and TRBJ1-2, the complete variable domain is EAEVAQSPRYKITEKSQAVAFWCDPISGHATLYWYRQILGQGPELLVQFQDESVVDDSQLPKDRFSAERLKGVDSTLKIQPAELGDSAMYLCASSSPGVGYGYTFGSGTRLTVV.

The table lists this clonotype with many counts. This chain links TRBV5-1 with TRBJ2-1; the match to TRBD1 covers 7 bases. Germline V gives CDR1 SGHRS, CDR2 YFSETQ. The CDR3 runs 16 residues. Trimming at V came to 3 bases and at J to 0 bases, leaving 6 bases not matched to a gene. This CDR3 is CASSSARGPSYNEQFF. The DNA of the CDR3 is TGCGCCAGCAGCTCGGCAAGGGGGCCCTCCTACAATGAGCAGTTCTTC.

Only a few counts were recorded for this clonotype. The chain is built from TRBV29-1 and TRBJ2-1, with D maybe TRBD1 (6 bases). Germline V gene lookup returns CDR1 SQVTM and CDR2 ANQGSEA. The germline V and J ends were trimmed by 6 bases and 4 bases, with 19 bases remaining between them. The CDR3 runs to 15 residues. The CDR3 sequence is CSVNRQDPRYNEQFF. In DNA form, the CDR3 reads TGCAGCGTGAACCGACAGGACCCGAGGTACAATGAGCAGTTCTTC.

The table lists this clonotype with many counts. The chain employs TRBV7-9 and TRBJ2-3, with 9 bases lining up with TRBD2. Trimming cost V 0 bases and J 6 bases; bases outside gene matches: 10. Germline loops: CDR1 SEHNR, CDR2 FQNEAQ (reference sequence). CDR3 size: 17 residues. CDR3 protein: CASSLAFLAGVVDTQYF. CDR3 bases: TGTGCCAGCAGCTTAGCGTTCTTAGCGGGAGTAGTGGATACGCAGTATTTT.

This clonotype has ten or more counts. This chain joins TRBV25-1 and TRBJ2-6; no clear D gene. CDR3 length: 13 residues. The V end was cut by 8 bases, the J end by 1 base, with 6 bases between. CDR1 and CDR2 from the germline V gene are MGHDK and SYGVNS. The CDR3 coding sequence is TGTGCCAGCGCCATTTCTGGGGCCAACGTCCTGACTTTC. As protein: CASAISGANVLTF.

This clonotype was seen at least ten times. CDR3 amino acids: CSAPGGTLSNQPQHF. The DNA of the CDR3 is TGCAGTGCTCCAGGCGGGACTCTTAGCAATCAGCCCCAGCATTTT. The chain carries TRBV20-1 and TRBJ1-5, with a tentative D call TRBD1 (5 bases). CDR1 and CDR2 from the germline V gene are DFQATT and SNEGSKA (reference sequence). Trimming cost V 5 bases and J 0 bases, with 14 bases left between them. The CDR3 totals 15 residues.

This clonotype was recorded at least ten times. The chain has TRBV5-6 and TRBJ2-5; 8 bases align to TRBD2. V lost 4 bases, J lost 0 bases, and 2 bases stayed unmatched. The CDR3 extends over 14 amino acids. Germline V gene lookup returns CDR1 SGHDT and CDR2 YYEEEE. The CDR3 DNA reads TGTGCCAGCAGCCGGGGGGGGAACCAAGAGACCCAGTACTTC. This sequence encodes CASSRGGNQETQYF.

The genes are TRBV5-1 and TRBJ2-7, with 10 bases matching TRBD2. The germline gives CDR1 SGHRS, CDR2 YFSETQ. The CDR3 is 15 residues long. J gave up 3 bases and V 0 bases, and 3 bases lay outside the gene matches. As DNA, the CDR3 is TGCGCCAGCAGCTTGGAACTAGCGGGACGCTACGAGCAGTACTTC. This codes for CASSLELAGRYEQYF.

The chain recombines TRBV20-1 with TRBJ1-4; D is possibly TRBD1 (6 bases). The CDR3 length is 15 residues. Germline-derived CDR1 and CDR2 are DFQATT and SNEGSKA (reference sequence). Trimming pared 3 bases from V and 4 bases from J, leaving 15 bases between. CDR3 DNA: TGCAGTGCTAGGGCTTACAGGGAACGTAATGAAAAACTGTTTTTT. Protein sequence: CSARAYRERNEKLFF.

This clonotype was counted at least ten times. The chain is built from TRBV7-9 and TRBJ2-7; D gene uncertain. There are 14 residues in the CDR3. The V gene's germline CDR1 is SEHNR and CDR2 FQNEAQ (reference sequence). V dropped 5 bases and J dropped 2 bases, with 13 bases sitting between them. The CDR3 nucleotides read TGTGCCAGCAGCCCCCCCGAACGGGCCTACGAGCAGTACTTC. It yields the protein CASSPPERAYEQYF. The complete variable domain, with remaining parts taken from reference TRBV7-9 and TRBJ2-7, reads DTGVSQNPRHKITKRGQNVTFRCDPISEHNRLYWYRQTLGQGPEFLTYFQNEAQLEKSRLLSDRFSAERPKGSFSTLEIQRTEQGDSAMYLCASSPPERAYEQYFGPGTRLTVT.

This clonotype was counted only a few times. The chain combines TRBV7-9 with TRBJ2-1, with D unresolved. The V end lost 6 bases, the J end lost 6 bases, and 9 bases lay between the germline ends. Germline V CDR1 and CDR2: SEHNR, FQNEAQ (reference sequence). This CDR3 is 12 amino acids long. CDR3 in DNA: TGTGCCAGCAGTTCTTTTTTCAATGAGCAGTTCTTC. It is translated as CASSSFFNEQFF.

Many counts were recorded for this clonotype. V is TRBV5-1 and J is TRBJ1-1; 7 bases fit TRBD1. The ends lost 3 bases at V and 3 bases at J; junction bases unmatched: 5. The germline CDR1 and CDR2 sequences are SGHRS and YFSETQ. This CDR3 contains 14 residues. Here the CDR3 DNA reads TGCGCCAGCAGCTCCTACAGGGGATACACTGAAGCTTTCTTT. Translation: CASSSYRGYTEAFF.

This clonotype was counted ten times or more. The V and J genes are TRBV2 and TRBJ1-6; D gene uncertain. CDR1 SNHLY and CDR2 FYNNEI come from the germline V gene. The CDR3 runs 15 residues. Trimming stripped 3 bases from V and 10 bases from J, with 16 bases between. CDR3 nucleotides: TGTGCCAGCAGTGAGAAAGGCGGTCTAGGCTCACCCCTCCACTTT. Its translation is CASSEKGGLGSPLHF.

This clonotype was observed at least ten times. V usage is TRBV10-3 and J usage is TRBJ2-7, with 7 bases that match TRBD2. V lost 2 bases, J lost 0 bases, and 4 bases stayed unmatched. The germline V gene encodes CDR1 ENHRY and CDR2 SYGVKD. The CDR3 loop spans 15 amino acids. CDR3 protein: CAISEPSGVSYEQYF. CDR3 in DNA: TGTGCCATCAGTGAGCCCAGCGGGGTCTCCTACGAGCAGTACTTC.

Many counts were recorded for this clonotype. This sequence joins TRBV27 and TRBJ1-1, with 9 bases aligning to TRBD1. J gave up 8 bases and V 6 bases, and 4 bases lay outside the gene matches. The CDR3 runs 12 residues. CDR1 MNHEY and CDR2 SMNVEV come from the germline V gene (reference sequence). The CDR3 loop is CASRGTGREAFF. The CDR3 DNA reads TGTGCCAGCAGAGGGACAGGGCGGGAAGCTTTCTTT.